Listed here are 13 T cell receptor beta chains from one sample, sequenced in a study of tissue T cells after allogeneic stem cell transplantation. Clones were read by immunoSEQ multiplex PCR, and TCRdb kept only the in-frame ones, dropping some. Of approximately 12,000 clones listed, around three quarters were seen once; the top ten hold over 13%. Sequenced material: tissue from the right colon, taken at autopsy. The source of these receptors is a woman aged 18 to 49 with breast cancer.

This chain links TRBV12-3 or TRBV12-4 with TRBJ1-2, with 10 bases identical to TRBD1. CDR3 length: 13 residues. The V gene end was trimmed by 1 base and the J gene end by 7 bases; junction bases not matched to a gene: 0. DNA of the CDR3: TGTGCCAGCAGTTTAGGGACAGGGGGTGGCTACACCTTC. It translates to CASSLGTGGGYTF.

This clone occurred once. The CDR3 DNA reads as TGCGCCAGCAGCTTGGGCCTAGCGGGAGAGGGTGAGCAGTTCTTC. Translating it yields CASSLGLAGEGEQFF. This chain connects TRBV5-1 to TRBJ2-1, with 10 bases matching TRBD2. This CDR3 contains 15 residues. V trimming: 0 bases; J trimming: 9 bases; junction bases outside the gene matches: 6. Germline V gene data show CDR1 as SGHRS and CDR2 as YFSETQ.

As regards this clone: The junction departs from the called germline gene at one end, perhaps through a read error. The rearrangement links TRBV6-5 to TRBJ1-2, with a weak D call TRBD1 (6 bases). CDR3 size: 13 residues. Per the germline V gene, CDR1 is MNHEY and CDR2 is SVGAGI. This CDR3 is CASSYPGGRQLQF. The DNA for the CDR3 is TGTGCCAGCAGTTACCCCGGGGGCCGCCAACTTCAATTC.

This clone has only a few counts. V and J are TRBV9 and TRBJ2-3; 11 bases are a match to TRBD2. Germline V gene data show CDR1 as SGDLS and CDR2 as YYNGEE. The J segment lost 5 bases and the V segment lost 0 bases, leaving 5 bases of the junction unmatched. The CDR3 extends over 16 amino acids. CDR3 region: CASSVVAGGPRDTQYF. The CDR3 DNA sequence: TGTGCCAGCAGCGTAGTAGCGGGAGGGCCTCGAGATACGCAGTATTTT. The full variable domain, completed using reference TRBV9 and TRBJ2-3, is DSGVTQTPKHLITATGQRVTLRCSPRSGDLSVYWYQQSLDQGLQFLIQYYNGEERAKGNILERFSAQQFPDLHSELNLSSLELGDSALYFCASSVVAGGPRDTQYFGPGTRLTVL.

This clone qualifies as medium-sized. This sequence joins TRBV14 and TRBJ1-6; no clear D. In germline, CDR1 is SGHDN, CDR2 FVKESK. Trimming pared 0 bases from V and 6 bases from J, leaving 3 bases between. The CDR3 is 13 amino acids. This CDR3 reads CASSQDPNSPLHF. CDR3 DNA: TGTGCCAGCAGCCAAGACCCTAATTCACCCCTCCACTTT. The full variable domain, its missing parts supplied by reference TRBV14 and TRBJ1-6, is EAGVTQFPSHSVIEKGQTVTLRCDPISGHDNLYWYRRVMGKEIKFLLHFVKESKQDESGMPNNRFLAERTGGTYSTLKVQPAELEDSGVYFCASSQDPNSPLHFGNGTRLTVT.

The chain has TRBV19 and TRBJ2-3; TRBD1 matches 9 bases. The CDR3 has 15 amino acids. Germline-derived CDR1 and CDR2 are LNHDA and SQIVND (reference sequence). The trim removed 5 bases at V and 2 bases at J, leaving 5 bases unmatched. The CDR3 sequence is CASSGGQGVTDTQYF. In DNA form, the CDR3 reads TGTGCCAGTAGTGGGGGACAGGGTGTCACAGATACGCAGTATTTT. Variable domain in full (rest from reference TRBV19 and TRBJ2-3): DGGITQSPKYLFRKEGQNVTLSCEQNLNHDAMYWYRQDPGQGLRLIYYSQIVNDFQKGDIAEGYSVSREKKESFPLTVTSAQKNPTAFYLCASSGGQGVTDTQYFGPGTRLTVL.

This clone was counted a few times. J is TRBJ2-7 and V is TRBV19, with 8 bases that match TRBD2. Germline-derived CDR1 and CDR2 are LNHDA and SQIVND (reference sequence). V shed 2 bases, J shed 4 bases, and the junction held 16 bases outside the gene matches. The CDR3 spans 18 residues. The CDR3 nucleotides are TGTGCCAGTAGTATAAAGGGAACTAGCGGACGGGCATTTTACGAGCAGTACTTC. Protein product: CASSIKGTSGRAFYEQYF.

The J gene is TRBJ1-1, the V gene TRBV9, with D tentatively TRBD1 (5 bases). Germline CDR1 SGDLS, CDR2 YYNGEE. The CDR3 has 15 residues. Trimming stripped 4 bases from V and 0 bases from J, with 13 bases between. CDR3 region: CASSTGLGLNTEAFF. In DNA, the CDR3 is TGTGCCAGCAGCACGGGGCTGGGGCTGAACACTGAAGCTTTCTTT.

This chain's CDR3 is CASSPFSGGVQETQYF. CDR3 in DNA: TGTGCCAGCTCACCCTTCAGCGGGGGGGTCCAAGAGACCCAGTACTTC. V gene TRBV18 combines with J gene TRBJ2-5; 10 bases match TRBD2. The CDR3 sequence is 16 residues long. Germline V gene data show CDR1 as KGHSH and CDR2 as LQKENI. The ends lost 3 bases at V and 1 base at J; junction bases unmatched: 5.

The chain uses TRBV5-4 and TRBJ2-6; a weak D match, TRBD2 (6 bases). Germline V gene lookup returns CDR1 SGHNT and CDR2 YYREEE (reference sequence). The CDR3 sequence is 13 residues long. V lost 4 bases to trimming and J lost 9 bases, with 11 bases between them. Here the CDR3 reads CASSTGLYNVLTF. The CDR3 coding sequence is TGTGCCAGCAGCACGGGACTCTACAACGTCCTGACTTTC.

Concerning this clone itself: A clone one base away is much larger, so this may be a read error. The CDR3 spells CASSDTDTGELFF. The CDR3 DNA is TGTGCCAGCAGTGACACGGACACCGGGGAGCTGTTTTTT. The rearrangement links TRBV6-4 to TRBJ2-2; D gene uncertain. The V gene lost 2 bases and the J gene lost 3 bases, with 4 bases spanning the gap. The CDR3 has 13 amino acids. Per the germline V gene, CDR1 is MRHNA and CDR2 is SNTAGT.

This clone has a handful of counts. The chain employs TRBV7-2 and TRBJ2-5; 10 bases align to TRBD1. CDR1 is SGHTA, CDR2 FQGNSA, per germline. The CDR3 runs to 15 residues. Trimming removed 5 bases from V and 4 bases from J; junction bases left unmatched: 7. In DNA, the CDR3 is TGTGCCAGCAGCCTTAACGGACAGGGGGGAGAGACCCAGTACTTC. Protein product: CASSLNGQGGETQYF.

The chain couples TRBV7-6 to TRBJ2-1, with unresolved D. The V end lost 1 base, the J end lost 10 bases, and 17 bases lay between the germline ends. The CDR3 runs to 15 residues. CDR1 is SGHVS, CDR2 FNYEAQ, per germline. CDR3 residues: CASSLGGDFQSEQFF. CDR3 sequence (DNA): TGTGCCAGCAGCTTAGGAGGAGATTTTCAATCGGAGCAGTTCTTC.